A selection of T cell receptor beta chains follows, all from one sample in a study of T-cell memory formation after mild COVID-19. TCRdb itself ran the 5' RACE reads through MiXCR, one entry per CDR3 protein. The sample has approximately 260,000 distinct CDR3 sequences, roughly 15% seen once. The sample was PBMCs or a T cell subset sorted from them (not recorded which). The receptors were gathered from a man aged 18 to 30 who had mild COVID-19 (a few samples of this study predate the infection). Cell type and time point are not known. The CDR3 runs from the conserved cysteine through the conserved F or W. The D gene is left open where the match is weak. Part of the rows lack a size; the others show once, few, many or a class for expanded clones.

j_call | d_call | clone_size | v_call | cdr3_aa | cdr3_nt
TRBJ2-5 | . | few | TRBV15 | CATHAPDARRETQYF | TGTGCCACCCACGCCCCGGATGCCCGCAGGGAGACCCAGTACTTC
TRBJ2-1 | . | many | TRBV5-1 | CASSGRAYNEQFF | TGCGCCAGCAGCGGGCGGGCGTACAATGAGCAGTTCTTC
TRBJ2-2 | . | . | TRBV6-6 | CASSYSMGELFF | TGTGCCAGCAGTTACTCTATGGGGGAGCTGTTTTTT
TRBJ2-4 | TRBD1 | . | TRBV6-6 | CASSKVIGTGGILAKNIQYF | TGTGCCAGCAGTAAAGTTATCGGGACAGGGGGGATTCTAGCCAAAAACATTCAGTACTTC
TRBJ1-1 | TRBD1 | . | TRBV5-6 | CASRVQGVTEAFF | TGTGCCAGCAGAGTACAGGGGGTCACTGAAGCTTTCTTT
TRBJ1-2 | . | once | TRBV11-1 | CASSSLRGNGYTF | TGTGCCAGCAGCTCCTTGAGAGGGAATGGCTACACCTTC
TRBJ2-3 | . | few | TRBV7-2 | CASSLVEGTDTQYF | TGTGCCAGCAGCTTAGTAGAGGGGACAGATACGCAGTATTTT
TRBJ2-2 | . | few | TRBV5-1 | CASSLQEIGELFF | TGCGCCAGCAGCTTACAGGAAATCGGGGAGCTGTTTTTT
TRBJ1-1 | . | . | TRBV7-2 | CASSSTTGLNTEAFF | TGTGCCAGCAGCTCCACTACAGGTTTGAACACTGAAGCTTTCTTT
TRBJ2-2 | . | . | TRBV11-3 | CASSPNAFRKGTGELFF | TGTGCCAGCAGCCCCAACGCGTTCAGGAAGGGAACCGGGGAGCTGTTTTTT
TRBJ1-5 | . | . | TRBV7-2 | CANSLKGIPPGPQHF | TGTGCCAACAGCTTGAAGGGTATCCCTCCAGGGCCCCAGCATTTT
TRBJ2-1 | . | . | TRBV6-5 | CASSYSILAPRNEQFF | TGTGCCAGCAGTTACTCGATTTTAGCCCCTCGGAATGAGCAGTTCTTC
TRBJ2-7 | . | few | TRBV5-1 | CASRTWGGPYEQYF | TGCGCCAGCAGGACATGGGGAGGACCCTACGAGCAGTACTTC
TRBJ1-4 | TRBD1 | . | TRBV3-1 | CASSRWTGDDEKLFF | TGTGCCAGCAGCCGATGGACAGGGGATGATGAAAAACTGTTTTTT
TRBJ1-6 | . | . | TRBV21-1 | CASSKVSQRRSPLHF | TGTGCCAGCAGCAAAGTTTCGCAGAGGAGGTCACCCCTCCACTTT
TRBJ2-4 | . | few | TRBV2 | CASSDSANIQYF | TGTGCCAGCAGTGACTCCGCCAACATTCAGTACTTC
TRBJ2-3 | . | few | TRBV5-1 | CASSPRQRTDTQYF | TGCGCCAGCAGCCCGCGACAGCGCACAGATACGCAGTATTTT
TRBJ2-5 | . | . | TRBV7-9 | CASSFDGAIAQYF | TGTGCCAGCAGCTTCGACGGTGCAATTGCCCAGTACTTC
TRBJ1-1 | . | . | TRBV19 | CASSMMGAGTEAFF | TGTGCCAGTAGTATGATGGGGGCGGGCACTGAAGCTTTCTTT
TRBJ2-5 | . | few | TRBV28 | CASTPGSGGQTQYF | TGTGCCAGCACTCCAGGGTCCGGGGGACAGACCCAGTACTTC
TRBJ2-3 | . | . | TRBV30 | CAWSRGYTDTQYF | TGTGCCTGGAGTAGGGGATACACAGATACGCAGTATTTT
TRBJ2-1 | . | . | TRBV10-3 | CAISGDWAGDEQFF | TGTGCCATCAGTGGGGACTGGGCCGGGGATGAGCAGTTCTTC
TRBJ1-2 | . | few | TRBV12-3/TRBV12-4 | CASSPARAPLGYGYTF | TGTGCCAGCAGTCCCGCGCGGGCACCTCTGGGGTATGGCTACACCTTC